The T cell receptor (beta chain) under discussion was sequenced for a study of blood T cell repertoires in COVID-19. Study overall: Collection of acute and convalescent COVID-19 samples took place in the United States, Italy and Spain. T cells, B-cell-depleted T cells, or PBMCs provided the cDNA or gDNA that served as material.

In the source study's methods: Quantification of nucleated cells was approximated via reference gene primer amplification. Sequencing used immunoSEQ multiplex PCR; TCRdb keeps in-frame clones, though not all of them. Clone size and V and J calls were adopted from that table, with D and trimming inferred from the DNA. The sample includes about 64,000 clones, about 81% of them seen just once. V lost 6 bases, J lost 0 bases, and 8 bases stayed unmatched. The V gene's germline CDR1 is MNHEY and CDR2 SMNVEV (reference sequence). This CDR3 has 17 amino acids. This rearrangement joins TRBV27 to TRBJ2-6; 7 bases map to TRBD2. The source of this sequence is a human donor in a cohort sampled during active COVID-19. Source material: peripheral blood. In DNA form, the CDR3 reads TGTGCCAGCAGGCTTTTGGGGGGGGACTCTGGGGCCAACGTCCTGACTTTC. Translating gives CASRLLGGDSGANVLTF.